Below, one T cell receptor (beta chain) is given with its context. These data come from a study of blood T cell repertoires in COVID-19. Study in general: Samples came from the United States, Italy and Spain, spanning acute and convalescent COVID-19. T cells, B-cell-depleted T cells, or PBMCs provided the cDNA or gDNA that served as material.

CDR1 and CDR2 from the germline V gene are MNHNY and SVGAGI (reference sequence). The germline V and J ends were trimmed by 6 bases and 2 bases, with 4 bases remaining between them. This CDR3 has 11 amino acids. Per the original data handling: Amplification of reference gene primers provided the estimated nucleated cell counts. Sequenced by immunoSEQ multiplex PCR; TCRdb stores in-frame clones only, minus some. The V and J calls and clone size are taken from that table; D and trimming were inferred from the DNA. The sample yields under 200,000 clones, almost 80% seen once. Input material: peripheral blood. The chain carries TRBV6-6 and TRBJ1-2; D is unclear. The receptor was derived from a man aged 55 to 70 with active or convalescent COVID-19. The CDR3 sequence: CASSLNYGYTF. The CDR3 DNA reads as TGTGCCAGCAGCCTGAACTATGGCTACACCTTC.